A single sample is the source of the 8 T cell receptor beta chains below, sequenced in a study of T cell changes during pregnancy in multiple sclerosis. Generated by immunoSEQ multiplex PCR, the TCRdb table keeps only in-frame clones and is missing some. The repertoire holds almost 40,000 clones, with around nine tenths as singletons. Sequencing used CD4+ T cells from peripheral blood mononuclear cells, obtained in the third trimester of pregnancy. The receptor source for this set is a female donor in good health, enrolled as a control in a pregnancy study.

Written as DNA, the CDR3 is TGCGCCAGCTCCCGGGGACAGGCAACCTACGAGCAGTACTTC. Its translation: CASSRGQATYEQYF. This chain connects TRBV23-1 to TRBJ2-7; 8 bases match TRBD1. TRBV23-1 belongs to the ORF category, with a function that is uncertain. J lost 2 bases, V lost 8 bases, and 8 bases had no gene match. The CDR3 has 14 amino acids.

The CDR3 DNA sequence: TGTGCCAGCAGCTTCCAGGGCAGAGAAAAACTGTTTTTT. This codes for CASSFQGREKLFF. The rearrangement joins TRBV5-6 to TRBJ1-4, with D possibly being TRBD1 (5 bases). In germline, CDR1 is SGHDT, CDR2 YYEEEE. The CDR3 length is 13 residues. V gave up 2 bases and J gave up 8 bases, with 10 bases separating them.

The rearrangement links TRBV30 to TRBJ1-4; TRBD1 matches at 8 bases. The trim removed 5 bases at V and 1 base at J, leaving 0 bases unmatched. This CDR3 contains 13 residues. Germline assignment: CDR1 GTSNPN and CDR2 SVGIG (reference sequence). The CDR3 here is CAWDRGTNEKLFF. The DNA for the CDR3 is TGTGCCTGGGACAGGGGAACTAATGAAAAACTGTTTTTT.

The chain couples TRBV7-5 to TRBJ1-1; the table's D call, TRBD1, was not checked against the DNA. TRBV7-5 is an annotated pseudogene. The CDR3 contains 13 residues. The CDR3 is CARSLVGTGEAFF. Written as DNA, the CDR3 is TGTGCCAGAAGCTTAGTGGGCACAGGGGAAGCTTTCTTT.

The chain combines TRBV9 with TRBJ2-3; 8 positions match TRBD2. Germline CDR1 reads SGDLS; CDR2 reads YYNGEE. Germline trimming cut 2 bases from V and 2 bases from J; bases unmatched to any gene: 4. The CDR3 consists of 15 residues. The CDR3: CASSVAGGYTDTQYF. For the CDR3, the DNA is TGTGCCAGCAGCGTCGCGGGGGGTTACACAGATACGCAGTATTTT.

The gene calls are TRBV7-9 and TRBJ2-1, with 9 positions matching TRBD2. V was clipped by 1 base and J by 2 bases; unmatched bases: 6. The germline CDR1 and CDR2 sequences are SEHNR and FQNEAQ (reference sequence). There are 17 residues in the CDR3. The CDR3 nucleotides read TGTGCCAGCAGCTTAGTAAGTCTAGCGGGACCCTACAATGAGCAGTTCTTC. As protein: CASSLVSLAGPYNEQFF.

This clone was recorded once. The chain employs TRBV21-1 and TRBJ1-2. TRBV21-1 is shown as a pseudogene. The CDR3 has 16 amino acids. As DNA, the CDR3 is TGTGCCAGCAGCACCGGTCGTAGAGGGAGAGTCTATGGCTACACCTTC. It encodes CASSTGRRGRVYGYTF.

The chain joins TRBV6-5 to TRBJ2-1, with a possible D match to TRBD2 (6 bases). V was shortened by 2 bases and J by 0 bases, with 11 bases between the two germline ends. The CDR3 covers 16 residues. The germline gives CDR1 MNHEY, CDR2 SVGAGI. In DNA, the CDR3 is TGTGCCAGCAGTTACGGGACTTTAACCTCCTACAATGAGCAGTTCTTC. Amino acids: CASSYGTLTSYNEQFF.